This TCR beta chain was sequenced in a study of T cell repertoires in cytomegalovirus infection. Across the study: In the study, CMV epitopes included recently identified HLA-C-restricted and well-studied HLA-B-restricted ones.

Points on this clonotype: Its antigen is not identified.

TCRdb processed the reads anew with MiXCR; each CDR3 protein has one entry. The sample yields approximately 730,000 distinct CDR3 sequences, roughly 29% seen once. The germline V and J ends were trimmed by 5 bases and 7 bases, with 21 bases remaining between them. The CDR3 has 16 residues. The V gene's germline CDR1 is SEHNR and CDR2 FQNEAQ (reference sequence). Study outcomes and limitations: The response measured ex vivo was dominated by TCR beta clonotypes (HLA-C-restricted and CMV-specific).

V gene TRBV7-9 combines with J gene TRBJ2-1; TRBD1 is a possible D gene (5 bases). Sample: cultured CD8+ T cells from PBMCs, taken from culture after CMV antigen stimulation. The TCR originated in a human donor in good health (CMV status not recorded). Some clones in this sample may be carry-over from other donors' samples. In DNA, the CDR3 is TGTGCCAGCAGCCCCCGGACACGGCTTTTGGAGAATGAGCAGTTCTTC. Translation: CASSPRTRLLENEQFF.